This TCR beta chain was sequenced in a study of blood T cell repertoires in COVID-19 (dated by TCRdb to the early 2020s). The study in broad terms: Samples from collaborators originated in the United States, Italy and Spain and spanned both the acute and convalescent phases of COVID-19. The material from the prospective study consisted of cDNA or gDNA derived from T cells, B-cell-depleted T cells, or PBMCs. Deeply sampled blood TCRbeta repertoires from subjects exposed to, actively infected with, or recovered from COVID-19 were included in the dataset. A freely available public database, intended as a resource for researchers studying the immune response to SARS-CoV-2, is where the repertoires were released. The samples were drawn from the first 160 participants of the ongoing ImmuneRACE study and from over a thousand subjects provided by 6 global collaborators. Nearly every sample came with metadata listing a de-identified subject ID, COVID-19 status, age in years and sex. Where HLA class I and class II types were available, the types were taken from metadata supplied by the sample provider, not from assay-based typing. Study-level results and caveats: The amount of clinical and demographic metadata varied by source and participant and was provided uncurated.

Worth noting for this clone: This clone's antigen is unknown. No quality values exist for individual bases; no much larger clone is one base distant.

Ends trimmed: V by 3 bases, J by 3 bases; bases unmatched to a gene: 1. The germline V gene sets CDR1 to SGHTA and CDR2 to FQGNSA. Its CDR3 holds 13 amino acids, cysteine through phenylalanine. Only the CDR3 DNA stays, 39 bases, in frame from base 1. TCRbeta CDR3 regions were amplified from genomic DNA by means of the immunoSEQ Assay, a bias-controlled multiplex PCR. As for the original processing: Within the assay, amplification of reference gene primers was used to estimate how many nucleated cells each sample contained. To quantify the absolute abundance of each unique TCRbeta CDR3 rearrangement, sequence reads were collapsed and filtered. For each sample, productive Simpson clonality was calculated as the square root of Simpson's diversity index across productive rearrangements. TCRdb's version of the immuneACCESS table is confined to in-frame rearrangements and falls short of the full clone set. An unresolved V gene accounts for under half of the shortfall where checked; the remainder is of unknown origin. V, J and clone size derive from that table, while D and trimming were established from the DNA sequence. Here the sample has about 150,000 clones; roughly nine tenths occur a single time. 0.5% to 0.65% of the sample rests with the top ten.

Whole blood was collected in K2EDTA tubes by collaborating institutions according to the institutions' own protocols. Collaborator samples were shipped for TCRbeta analysis as frozen whole blood, isolated PBMCs, or DNA extracted from either sample type. This sequence was found in a man in his fifties or sixties with acute or convalescent COVID-19. Sequencing input: peripheral blood. The receptor chain draws on TRBV7-2 and TRBJ1-2, with TRBD1 matching 7 junction bases. The CDR3 amino acid sequence is: CASSFDRDYGYTF. The base sequence is TGTGCCAGCAGCTTTGACAGGGACTATGGCTACACCTTC.